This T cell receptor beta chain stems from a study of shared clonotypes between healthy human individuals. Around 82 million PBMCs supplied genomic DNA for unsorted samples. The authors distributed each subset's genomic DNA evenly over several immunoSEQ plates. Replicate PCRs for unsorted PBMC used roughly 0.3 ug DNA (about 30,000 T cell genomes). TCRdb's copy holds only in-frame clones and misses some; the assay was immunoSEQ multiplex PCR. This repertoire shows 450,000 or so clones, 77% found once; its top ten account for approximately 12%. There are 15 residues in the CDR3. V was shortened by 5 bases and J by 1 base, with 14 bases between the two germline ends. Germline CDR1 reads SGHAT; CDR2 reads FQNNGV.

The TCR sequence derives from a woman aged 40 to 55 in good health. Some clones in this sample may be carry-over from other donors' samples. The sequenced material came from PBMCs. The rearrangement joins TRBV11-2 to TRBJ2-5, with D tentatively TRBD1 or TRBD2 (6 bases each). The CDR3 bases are TGTGCCAGCAGCAGGGGGGACTTATCCCAAGAGACCCAGTACTTC. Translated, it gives CASSRGDLSQETQYF.